This T cell receptor beta chain was identified during a study of T cell repertoires in cytomegalovirus infection. TCRdb recomputed calls from the reads with MiXCR, one row per CDR3 protein. The data show 200,000 to 250,000 distinct CDR3 sequences, about 5.9% seen once. Trimming pared 6 bases from V and 3 bases from J, leaving 24 bases between. Germline CDR1 MNHNY, CDR2 SVGAGI (reference sequence). This CDR3 comprises 17 residues. The sequenced sample was PBMCs. This receptor was obtained from a human donor in good health (CMV status not recorded). Some clones in this sample may be carry-over from other donors' samples. The J gene is TRBJ2-7, the V gene TRBV6-6; D is tentatively TRBD1 or TRBD2 (5 bases each). The CDR3 DNA sequence: TGTGCCAGCAGCCTAACTGTTGGGACCTCGGCTGGCTACGAGCAGTACTTC. Its translation is CASSLTVGTSAGYEQYF.